One and the same sample provided the 7 T cell receptor beta chains below, sequenced in a study of STAT5B mutations in CD4+ large granular lymphocyte leukemia. The protocol was immunoSEQ multiplex PCR, while the TCRdb copy is restricted to in-frame clones and leaves out a portion. The sample records 40,000 to 55,000 clones, 80% to 90% being singletons. The specimen was CD4+ T cells from blood buffy coats. The receptors here all came from a human donor in good health.

The chain couples TRBV5-1 to TRBJ2-2, with TRBD2 identical over 9 bases. V trimming: 5 bases; J trimming: 6 bases; junction bases outside the gene matches: 5. Germline V gene data show CDR1 as SGHRS and CDR2 as YFSETQ. This CDR3 spans 14 amino acids. CDR3 DNA: TGCGCCAGCAGTCTAGCGGGGCCCCCCGGGGAGCTGTTTTTT. Encoded protein: CASSLAGPPGELFF.

The chain employs TRBV5-1 and TRBJ2-7; D possibly corresponds to TRBD2 (5 bases). CDR3 length: 14 amino acids. Trimming pared 0 bases from V and 0 bases from J, leaving 7 bases between. The germline V gene has CDR1 SGHRS and CDR2 YFSETQ. For the CDR3, the DNA is TGCGCCAGCAGCTTGGTCCGGGGCTCCTACGAGCAGTACTTC. Translation gives CASSLVRGSYEQYF. The full variable domain, completed using reference TRBV5-1 and TRBJ2-7, is KAGVTQTPRYLIKTRGQQVTLSCSPISGHRSVSWYQQTPGQGLQFLFEYFSETQRNKGNFPGRFSGRQFSNSRSEMNVSTLELGDSALYLCASSLVRGSYEQYFGPGTRLTVT.

The chain joins TRBV6-1 to TRBJ2-7, with 10 bases aligning to TRBD2. Unmatched junction bases numbered 5, after V lost 7 bases and J lost 5 bases. CDR3 size: 13 residues. The germline V gene has CDR1 MNHNS and CDR2 SASEGT. Here the CDR3 reads CASMLAGDNEQYF. The CDR3 region has the DNA TGTGCCAGCATGCTAGCGGGAGACAACGAGCAGTACTTC.

This clone was seen a single time. V usage is TRBV5-8 and J usage is TRBJ2-3; 8 nucleotides agree with TRBD1. Germline-derived CDR1 and CDR2 are SGHTS and YDEGEE. The CDR3 is 15 amino acids. J lost 5 bases, V lost 6 bases, and 11 bases had no gene match. The CDR3 region is CASNFGDRFIDTQYF. CDR3 DNA sequence: TGTGCCAGCAATTTTGGGGACAGGTTCATAGATACGCAGTATTTT.

The chain is built from TRBV9 and TRBJ2-6, with a weak D call TRBD1 (5 bases). This CDR3 region has 17 residues. Germline V gene lookup returns CDR1 SGDLS and CDR2 YYNGEE. Trimming left V 2 bases short and J 0 bases short, with 12 bases between. The CDR3 DNA sequence: TGTGCCAGCAGCGTGACAGCCGGTGCCTCTGGGGCCAACGTCCTGACTTTC. Translating gives CASSVTAGASGANVLTF. Together with reference TRBV9 and TRBJ2-6, the CDR3 gives the full variable domain: DSGVTQTPKHLITATGQRVTLRCSPRSGDLSVYWYQQSLDQGLQFLIQYYNGEERAKGNILERFSAQQFPDLHSELNLSSLELGDSALYFCASSVTAGASGANVLTFGAGSRLTVL.

This chain joins TRBV29-1 and TRBJ2-7; TRBD2 aligns across 13 bases. The CDR3 contains 14 residues. The germline CDR1 and CDR2 sequences are SQVTM and ANQGSEA. The V gene end was trimmed by 4 bases and the J gene end by 2 bases; junction bases not matched to a gene: 2. CDR3 protein: CSVAGLAGAYEQYF. For the CDR3, the DNA is TGCAGCGTTGCAGGACTAGCGGGAGCCTACGAGCAGTACTTC.

This clone occurred a few times. The chain carries TRBV9 and TRBJ2-7; D gene ambiguous. The germline V gene has CDR1 SGDLS and CDR2 YYNGEE. With 4 bases removed from V and 9 bases from J, the gap between germline ends came to 2 bases. The CDR3 spans 8 residues. The CDR3 region has the DNA TGTGCCAGCAGCCCGCAGTACTTC. It specifies CASSPQYF. Combining the CDR3 with reference TRBV9 and TRBJ2-7 gives the whole variable domain DSGVTQTPKHLITATGQRVTLRCSPRSGDLSVYWYQQSLDQGLQFLIQYYNGEERAKGNILERFSAQQFPDLHSELNLSSLELGDSALYFCASSPQYFGPGTRLTVT.